A selection of T cell receptor beta chains follows, all from one sample in a study of T cell changes during pregnancy in multiple sclerosis. Measured with immunoSEQ multiplex PCR; TCRdb has only the in-frame clones, and not every one. The sample yields tens of thousands of clones, 80% to 95% seen once. This specimen consisted of peripheral blood, obtained in the third trimester of pregnancy. The source is a female donor in good health, enrolled as a control in a pregnancy study. Both conserved end residues are part of each CDR3. A D gene is named only where the DNA matches it firmly. Expanded clones are given a class, and other clones once, few, many or no size at all.

v_gene	j_gene	abundance	d_gene	CDR3aa	CDR3nt
TRBV2	TRBJ2-4	NA	NA	CASNSRGNIQYF	TGTGCCAGCAACTCCAGGGGAAACATTCAGTACTTC
TRBV6-1	TRBJ1-2	NA	TRBD1	CASSEGQGPFYGYTF	TGTGCCAGCAGTGAGGGACAGGGTCCTTTCTATGGCTACACCTTC
TRBV5-4	TRBJ2-1	NA	NA	CASSLARGSYNEQFF	TGTGCCAGCAGCTTGGCGCGCGGCTCCTACAATGAGCAGTTCTTC
TRBV27	TRBJ1-5	NA	NA	CASSLYRAGQPQHF	TGTGCCAGCAGTTTGTACAGGGCTGGACAGCCCCAGCATTTT
TRBV11-2	TRBJ2-7	NA	NA	CASSARGAGALHEQYF	TGTGCCAGCAGCGCAAGGGGCGCGGGGGCACTTCACGAGCAGTACTTC
TRBV4-3	TRBJ1-1	NA	NA	CASSQDLVGGTEAFF	TGCGCCAGCAGCCAAGATTTGGTCGGGGGCACTGAAGCTTTCTTT
TRBV7-2	TRBJ1-4	NA	TRBD1	CASSQDRASFNEKLFF	TGTGCCAGCAGCCAGGACAGGGCTTCATTTAATGAAAAACTGTTTTTT
TRBV6-4	TRBJ2-6	NA	TRBD1	CASSVGTGDGANVLTF	TGTGCCAGCAGTGTTGGGACAGGGGACGGGGCCAACGTCCTGACTTTC
TRBV4-3	TRBJ2-3	once	NA	CASSQEGLPTDTQYF	TGCGCCAGCAGCCAAGAGGGACTTCCCACAGATACGCAGTATTTT
TRBV30	TRBJ1-3	NA	TRBD1	CAWGTMTPGQVGYESGNTIYF	TGTGCCTGGGGGACGATGACGCCGGGACAGGTGGGATACGAGTCAGGAAACACCATATATTTT
TRBV10-3	TRBJ2-1	NA	NA	CATLDSSYNEQFF	TGTGCCACCCTCGACAGCTCCTACAATGAGCAGTTCTTC
TRBV9	TRBJ2-1	NA	NA	CASSVGLAEVENEQFF	TGTGCCAGCAGCGTAGGGCTAGCTGAGGTTGAGAATGAGCAGTTCTTC
TRBV6-6	TRBJ1-2	NA	TRBD1	CASSPTDRFNGYTF	TGTGCCAGCAGCCCCACGGACAGGTTTAATGGCTACACCTTC
TRBV6-5	TRBJ2-1	NA	NA	CASSPDMYNEQFF	TGTGCCAGCAGTCCGGACATGTACAATGAGCAGTTCTTC
TRBV6-5	TRBJ2-7	NA	NA	CASSSGSYEQYF	TGTGCCAGCAGCTCCGGGTCCTACGAGCAGTACTTC
TRBV6-5	TRBJ1-1	NA	TRBD1	CASSRDRGVNTEAFF	TGTGCCAGCAGTCGGGACAGGGGAGTGAACACTGAAGCTTTCTTT
TRBV2	TRBJ2-6	NA	NA	CASGRSGANVLTF	TGTGCCAGCGGGCGAAGCGGGGCCAACGTCCTGACTTTC
TRBV30	TRBJ1-1	NA	TRBD1	CAWEKSTGVTEAFF	TGTGCCTGGGAAAAATCGACAGGGGTCACTGAAGCTTTCTTT
TRBV25-1	TRBJ2-7	NA	TRBD2	CASRGTSGVYSSYEQYF	TGTGCCAGCAGGGGGACTAGCGGGGTTTACAGCTCCTACGAGCAGTACTTC
TRBV27	TRBJ2-1	NA	NA	CASSPGHEQFF	TGTGCCAGCAGTCCCGGACACGAGCAGTTCTTC
TRBV30	TRBJ2-3	NA	TRBD1	CAWSTTGAITDTQYF	TGTGCCTGGAGTACGACAGGGGCCATCACAGATACGCAGTATTTT
TRBV27	TRBJ2-7	NA	TRBD1	CASSQQTGGEQYF	TGTGCCAGCAGTCAGCAGACAGGGGGGGAGCAGTACTTC
TRBV5-1	TRBJ2-7	NA	TRBD1	CASSLLSGGIYEQYF	TGCGCCAGCAGCTTGCTCTCAGGGGGCATCTACGAGCAGTACTTC
TRBV30	TRBJ1-1	NA	TRBD1	CAWTSGQGTAEAFF	TGTGCCTGGACGTCTGGACAGGGAACCGCTGAAGCTTTCTTT
TRBV25-1	TRBJ1-2	NA	NA	CATWAGASIYGYTF	TGTGCCACCTGGGCAGGGGCCTCCATCTATGGCTACACCTTC
TRBV12-5	TRBJ2-3	once	TRBD2	CASGSGLAGGSSTDTQYF	TGTGCTAGTGGTTCTGGACTAGCGGGAGGGTCTAGCACAGATACGCAGTATTTT
TRBV5-6	TRBJ2-3	NA	NA	CASSLGAGGTDTQYF	TGTGCCAGCAGCTTGGGAGCGGGTGGAACAGATACGCAGTATTTT
TRBV19	TRBJ2-1	NA	NA	CASIGQPYNEQFF	TGTGCCAGTATCGGACAGCCCTACAATGAGCAGTTCTTC
TRBV25-1	TRBJ1-4	NA	NA	CASSEWEAGAGQEKLFF	TGTGCCAGCAGTGAATGGGAGGCTGGGGCGGGTCAGGAAAAACTGTTTTTT
TRBV5-6	TRBJ1-5	few	TRBD1	CASSRGQVNQPQHF	TGTGCCAGCAGCAGGGGGCAAGTCAATCAGCCCCAGCATTTT
TRBV6-4	TRBJ2-1	NA	NA	CASSAGQNEQFF	TGTGCCAGCAGTGCCGGACAGAATGAGCAGTTCTTC
TRBV5-1	TRBJ2-7	NA	NA	CASSAGQSYEQYF	TGCGCCAGCAGCGCAGGACAGAGCTACGAGCAGTACTTC
TRBV5-1	TRBJ2-7	NA	NA	CASSSRRGFYEQYF	TGCGCCAGCAGCTCGCGCAGAGGGTTCTACGAGCAGTACTTC